This T cell receptor (beta chain) was sequenced in a study of T-cell memory formation after mild COVID-19. At the level of the study: There were largely donor-specific TCR clusters. Study findings and constraints: A balance of CD4 and CD8 characterized clones contracting day 15 to 85, whereas later expanders leaned CD4+. Memory sampled before infection contained some responding clones, suggesting cross-reactive memory joined.

This clonotype was counted ten times or more. Its antigen is unidentified. TCRdb independently ran MiXCR on the 5' RACE reads; one entry per CDR3 protein. The sample includes approximately 170,000 distinct CDR3 sequences, approximately 13% of them seen just once. Looked up from germline, CDR1 is SEHNR and CDR2 is FQNEAQ (reference sequence). CDR3 length: 14 residues. Trimming stripped 5 bases from V and 5 bases from J, with 15 bases between. Specimen: PBMCs or a T cell subset sorted from them (not recorded which). The rearrangement uses TRBV7-9 and TRBJ2-5; D remains ambiguous. This receptor was identified in a man younger than 35 who had mild COVID-19 (a few samples of this study predate the infection). Cell type and time point are not known. CDR3: CASSQRPYGETQYF. The CDR3 region has the DNA TGTGCCAGCAGCCAACGCCCCTACGGGGAGACCCAGTACTTC.